This TCR beta chain was sequenced in a study of shared clonotypes between healthy human individuals. Notes on this clone: Its antigen is currently unknown.

The germline gives CDR1 MDHEN, CDR2 SYDVKM. CDR3 size: 14 residues. Trimming cost V 5 bases and J 0 bases, with 7 bases left between them. Sequencing used immunoSEQ multiplex PCR; TCRdb keeps in-frame clones, though not all of them. The repertoire has over a million clones, approximately 80% of them found once; the top ten carry 0.6% to 0.75%. Overall study findings and caveats: A generally larger estimated richness was seen in naive subsets than in memory subsets.

The gene calls are TRBV28 and TRBJ1-4; D not certain. What was sequenced was memory CD4+ T cells from PBMCs. Subset defined: CD45RA-negative fraction. This TCR was sampled from a man aged 18-30 years in good health. Some clones in this sample may be carry-over from other donors' samples. The CDR3 DNA follows: TGTGCCAGCAGTGTTGGGGCAACTAATGAAAAACTGTTTTTT. This codes for CASSVGATNEKLFF.